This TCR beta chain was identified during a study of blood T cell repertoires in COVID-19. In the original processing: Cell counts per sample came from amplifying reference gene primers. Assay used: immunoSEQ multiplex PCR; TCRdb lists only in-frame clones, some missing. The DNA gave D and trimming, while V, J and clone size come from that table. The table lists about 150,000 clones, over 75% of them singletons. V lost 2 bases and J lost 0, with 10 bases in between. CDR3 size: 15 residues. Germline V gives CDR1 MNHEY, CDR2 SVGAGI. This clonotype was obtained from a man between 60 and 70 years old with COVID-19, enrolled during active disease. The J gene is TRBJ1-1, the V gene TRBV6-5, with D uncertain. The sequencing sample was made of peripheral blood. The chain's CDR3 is CASSYDQRMNTEAFF. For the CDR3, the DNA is TGTGCCAGCAGTTACGATCAGAGGATGAACACTGAAGCTTTCTTT.